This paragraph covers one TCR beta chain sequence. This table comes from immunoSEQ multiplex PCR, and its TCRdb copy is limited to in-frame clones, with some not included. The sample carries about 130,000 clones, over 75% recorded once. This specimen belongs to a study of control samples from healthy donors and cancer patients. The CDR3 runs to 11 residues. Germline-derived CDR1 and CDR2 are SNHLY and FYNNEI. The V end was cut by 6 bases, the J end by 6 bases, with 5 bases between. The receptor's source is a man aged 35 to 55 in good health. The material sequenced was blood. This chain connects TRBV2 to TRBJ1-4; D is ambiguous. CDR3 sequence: CASRDDEKLFF. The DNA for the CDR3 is TGTGCCAGCAGAGACGATGAAAAACTGTTTTTT.